A selection of T cell receptor beta chains follows, all from one sample in a study of Ad26.COV2.S vaccination and SARS-CoV-2 variants. This table comes from immunoSEQ multiplex PCR, and its TCRdb copy is limited to in-frame clones, with some not included. The repertoire holds about 480,000 clones, with around 88% as singletons. Material: peripheral blood, obtained in a trial of Ad26.COV2.S vaccine versus placebo. These receptors all stem from a person aged 18-60 years who received the Ad26.COV2.S COVID-19 vaccine or a placebo. CDR3s include the opening cysteine and the closing phenylalanine or tryptophan. A D gene is named only where the DNA matches it firmly. For some rows the clone size is stated as once, few or many, or as a class when expanded; others skip it.

J,V,size,D,DNA,CDR3
TRBJ2-3,TRBV28,.,.,TGTGCCAGCAGTTTGACTCTACCCGCAGATACGCAGTATTTT,CASSLTLPADTQYF
TRBJ2-1,TRBV5-1,.,TRBD1,TGCGCCAGCAGCTTGGAGGGGACAGGGGTCAATGAGCAGTTCTTC,CASSLEGTGVNEQFF
TRBJ1-1,TRBV19,.,.,TGTGCCAGTAGTCTTGGGGGCGAAGCTTTCTTT,CASSLGGEAFF
TRBJ2-7,TRBV5-5,.,TRBD2,TGTGCCAGCAGCTTGTCGAGCGGGAGCCCCACAGGGTACGAGCAGTACTTC,CASSLSSGSPTGYEQYF
TRBJ1-5,TRBV21-1,once,.,TGTGCCAGCAAGGGACAGGGTTTTATGGGCAATCAGCCCCAGCATTTT,CASKGQGFMGNQPQHF
TRBJ2-1,TRBV30,.,.,TGTGCCTGGAGTGTGGGGCTTAACCTCCGGCCAGAGCAGTTCTTC,CAWSVGLNLRPEQFF
TRBJ2-5,TRBV6-2/TRBV6-3,.,.,TGTGCCAGCAGTGACCAAGAGACCCAGTACTTC,CASSDQETQYF
TRBJ2-3,TRBV3-1/TRBV3-2,.,.,TGTGCCAGCAGCCAAATCGTAGGACGTACAGATACGCAGTATTTT,CASSQIVGRTDTQYF
TRBJ1-1,TRBV7-9,.,.,TGTGCCAGCAGCCCACCACAGGCGGGGAACACTGAAGCTTTCTTT,CASSPPQAGNTEAFF
TRBJ2-1,TRBV2,.,TRBD1,TGTGCCAGCAGTGAAGTGGACAGGGACAATGAGCAGTTCTTC,CASSEVDRDNEQFF
TRBJ1-3,TRBV7-2,few,.,TGTGCCAGCAGTCCTGCAAGGGGCGGAGGTTCTGGAAACACCATATATTTT,CASSPARGGGSGNTIYF
TRBJ1-2,TRBV29-1,.,TRBD1,TGCAGCGTTTTGGGGGGACAGGGTGGCTATGGCTACACCTTC,CSVLGGQGGYGYTF
TRBJ2-2,TRBV30,once,TRBD2,TGTGCCTGGAGCGATCCGCTAGCGGGTCCCCCCCACGACGGGGAGCTGTTTTTT,CAWSDPLAGPPHDGELFF
TRBJ1-6,TRBV11-2,.,.,TGTGCCAGCAGCTTCGGCATCAGGAATAATTCACCCCTCCACTTT,CASSFGIRNNSPLHF
TRBJ2-7,TRBV5-1,.,TRBD2,TGCGCCAGCAGCTTGGGGCTGCTAGCGGGATCTGACGAGCAGTACTTC,CASSLGLLAGSDEQYF
TRBJ2-4,TRBV5-1,.,TRBD1,TGCGCCAGCAGCAAAGGGACAGACGGAAACATTCAGTACTTC,CASSKGTDGNIQYF
TRBJ2-2,TRBV5-4,.,TRBD2,TGTGCCAGCAGCTTGGCCTCGGGACTAGCGGGAGGCGGGGAGCTGTTTTTT,CASSLASGLAGGGELFF
TRBJ1-4,TRBV7-9,.,.,TGTGCCAGCAGTCGAACTCCCTGGGGAGCAGTATTGGAAAAACTGTTTTTT,CASSRTPWGAVLEKLFF
TRBJ1-5,TRBV20-1,.,.,TGCAGTGCTAGTCGCGGCAGCAGGGCCGGGAGCAATCAGCCCCAGCATTTT,CSASRGSRAGSNQPQHF
TRBJ1-5,TRBV7-9,.,.,TGTGCCAGCAGCTCCTCCTCGGGGGCAGGGCAGCCCCAGCATTTT,CASSSSSGAGQPQHF
TRBJ2-7,TRBV14,.,TRBD1,TGTGCCAGCAGCCGCGGACAGGCTGAAGAGCAGTACTTC,CASSRGQAEEQYF
TRBJ2-7,TRBV19,.,.,TGTGCCAGTAGTCGGCAGTTAAGCTCCTACGAGCAGTACTTC,CASSRQLSSYEQYF
TRBJ2-2,TRBV19,.,.,TGTGCCAGTAGTATTTTAGGGGGGGGAACGCCCGGGGAGCTGTTTTTT,CASSILGGGTPGELFF
TRBJ2-5,TRBV5-1,many,.,TGCGCCAGCAGCTTGGGTGTGGCTAGAGAGACCCAGTACTTC,CASSLGVARETQYF
TRBJ1-5,TRBV16,few,.,TGTGCCAGCAGCCAAGGGGTAGGGGGCAATCAGCCCCAGCATTTT,CASSQGVGGNQPQHF
TRBJ2-7,TRBV5-4,.,.,TGTGCCAGCAGCTTTAATTCCGAGCAGTACTTC,CASSFNSEQYF